A single count supports the clone carrying this T cell receptor beta chain. Its antigen is unidentified. The sample is drawn from a study of post-analysis software for immune sequencing data. The wider study: Relapsing-remitting, secondary progressive and progressive-relapsing forms made up the multiple sclerosis disease courses. Overall study findings and caveats: Roughly 5 TRBV segments, TRBV5-6, TRBV5-1 and TRBV20-1 among them, were found more frequent in patients than controls. Those with multiple sclerosis, the patient group, showed significantly lower normalized Chao1 diversity than controls. Samples prepared in the same batch strongly co-clustered by F measure.

Unmatched junction bases numbered 6, after V lost 2 bases and J lost 3 bases. Germline values: CDR1 SEHNR, CDR2 FQNEAQ (reference sequence). CDR3 length equals 16 residues. Prepared TCR beta cDNA libraries contained unique molecular identifiers. TCRdb reanalysed the PCR reads using MiXCR and keeps one entry per CDR3 protein. Of 650,000 to 850,000 distinct CDR3 sequences in the sample, about half were seen once. The rearrangement uses TRBV7-9 and TRBJ2-2; 7 nucleotides match TRBD1. Specimen: blood. The TCR was taken from a girl between 10 and 17 years old with multiple sclerosis. The CDR3 DNA is TGTGCCAGCAGCTTAAGGGCCGGGACAGACACCGGGGAGCTGTTTTTT. Its translation: CASSLRAGTDTGELFF.